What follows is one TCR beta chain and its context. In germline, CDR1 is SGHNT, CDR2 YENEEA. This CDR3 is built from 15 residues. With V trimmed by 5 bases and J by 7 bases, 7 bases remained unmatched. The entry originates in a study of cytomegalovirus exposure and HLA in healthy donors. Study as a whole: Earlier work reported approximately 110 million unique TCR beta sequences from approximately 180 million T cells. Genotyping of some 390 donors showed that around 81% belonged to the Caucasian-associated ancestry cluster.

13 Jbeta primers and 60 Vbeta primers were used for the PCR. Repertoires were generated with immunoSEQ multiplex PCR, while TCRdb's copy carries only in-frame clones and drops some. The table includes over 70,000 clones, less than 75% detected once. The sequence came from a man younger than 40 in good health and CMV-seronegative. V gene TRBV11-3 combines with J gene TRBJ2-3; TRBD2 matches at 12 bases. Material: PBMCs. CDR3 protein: CASSSGLAGYHTQYF. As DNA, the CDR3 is TGTGCCAGCAGCAGCGGACTAGCGGGATATCATACGCAGTATTTT.